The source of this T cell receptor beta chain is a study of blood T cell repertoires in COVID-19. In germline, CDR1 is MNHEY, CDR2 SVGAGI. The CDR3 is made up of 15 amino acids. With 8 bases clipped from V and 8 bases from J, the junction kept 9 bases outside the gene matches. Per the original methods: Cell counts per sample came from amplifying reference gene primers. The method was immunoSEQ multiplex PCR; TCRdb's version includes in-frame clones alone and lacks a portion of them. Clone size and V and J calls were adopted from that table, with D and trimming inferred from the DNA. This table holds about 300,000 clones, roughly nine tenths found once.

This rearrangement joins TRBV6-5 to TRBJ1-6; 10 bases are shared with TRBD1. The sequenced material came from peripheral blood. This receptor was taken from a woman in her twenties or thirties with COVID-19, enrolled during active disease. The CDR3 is CASAGQGVQDSPLHF. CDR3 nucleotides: TGTGCCAGCGCCGGACAGGGGGTTCAGGATTCACCCCTCCACTTT.